This T cell receptor beta chain was sequenced in a study of T-cell memory formation after mild COVID-19. Findings of the study overall: CM and EM subsets held most contracting CD4+ clones; EMRA held CD8+ ones.

The CDR3 has 14 amino acids. V lost 3 bases to trimming and J lost 5 bases, with 14 bases between them. CDR1 and CDR2 (germline): LNHDA, SQIVND (reference sequence). Only a few counts were recorded for this clonotype. The antigen is unknown. Via MiXCR, TCRdb re-called the 5' RACE reads, giving one row per CDR3 protein. The profile shows a few hundred thousand distinct CDR3 sequences, roughly 16% of them singletons. Sequences were obtained from PBMCs or a T cell subset sorted from them (not recorded which). This clonotype was obtained from a man between 18 and 29 years old who had mild COVID-19 (a few samples of this study predate the infection). Cell type and time point are not known. This sequence joins TRBV19 and TRBJ2-7; TRBD1 might be the D (6 bases). Written as DNA, the CDR3 is TGTGCCAGTAGTATGCAGGGGAGAAGCCACGAGCAGTACTTC. Its translation is CASSMQGRSHEQYF. The full variable domain, with the rest looked up from reference TRBV19 and TRBJ2-7, is DGGITQSPKYLFRKEGQNVTLSCEQNLNHDAMYWYRQDPGQGLRLIYYSQIVNDFQKGDIAEGYSVSREKKESFPLTVTSAQKNPTAFYLCASSMQGRSHEQYFGPGTRLTVT.